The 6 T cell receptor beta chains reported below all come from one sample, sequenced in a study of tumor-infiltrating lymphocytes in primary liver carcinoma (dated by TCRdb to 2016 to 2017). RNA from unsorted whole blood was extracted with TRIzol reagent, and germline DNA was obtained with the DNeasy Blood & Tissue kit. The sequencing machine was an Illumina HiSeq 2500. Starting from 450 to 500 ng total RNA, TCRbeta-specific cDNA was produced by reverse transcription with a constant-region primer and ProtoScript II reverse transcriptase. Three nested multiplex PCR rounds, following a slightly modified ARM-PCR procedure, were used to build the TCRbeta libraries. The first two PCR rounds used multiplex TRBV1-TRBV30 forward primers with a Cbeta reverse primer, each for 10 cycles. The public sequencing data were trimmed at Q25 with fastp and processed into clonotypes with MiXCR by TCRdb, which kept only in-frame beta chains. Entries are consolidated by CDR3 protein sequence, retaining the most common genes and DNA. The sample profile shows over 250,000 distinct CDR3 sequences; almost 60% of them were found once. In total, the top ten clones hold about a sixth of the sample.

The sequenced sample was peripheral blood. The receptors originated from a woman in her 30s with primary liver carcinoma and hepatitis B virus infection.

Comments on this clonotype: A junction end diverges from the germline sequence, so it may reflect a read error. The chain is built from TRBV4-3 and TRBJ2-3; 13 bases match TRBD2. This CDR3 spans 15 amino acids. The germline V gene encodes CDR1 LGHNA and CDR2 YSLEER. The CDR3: CANSQETSGRHTQYF. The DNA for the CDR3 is TGCGCCAACAGCCAAGAGACTAGCGGGAGGCATACGCAGTATTTT.

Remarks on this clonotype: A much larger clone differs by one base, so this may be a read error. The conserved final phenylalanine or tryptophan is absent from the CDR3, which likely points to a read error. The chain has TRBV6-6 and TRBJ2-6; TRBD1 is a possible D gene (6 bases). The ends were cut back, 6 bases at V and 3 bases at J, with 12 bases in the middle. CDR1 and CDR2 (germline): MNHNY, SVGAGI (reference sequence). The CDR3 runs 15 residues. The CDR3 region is CASRFNRVGANVLTS. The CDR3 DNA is TGTGCCAGCAGGTTCAACAGGGTTGGGGCCAACGTCCTGACTTCC.

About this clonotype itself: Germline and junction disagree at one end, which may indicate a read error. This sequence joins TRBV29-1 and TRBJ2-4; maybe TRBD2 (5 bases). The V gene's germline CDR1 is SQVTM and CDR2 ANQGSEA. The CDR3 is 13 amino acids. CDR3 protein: CSVEERVKNIQYF. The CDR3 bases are TGCAGCGTTGAAGAGAGGGTGAAAAACATTCAGTACTTT. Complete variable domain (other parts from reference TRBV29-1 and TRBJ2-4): SAVISQKPSRDICQRGTSLTIQCQVDSQVTMMFWYRQQPGQSLTLIATANQGSEATYESGFVIDKFPISRPNLTFSTLTVSNMSPEDSSIYLCSVEERVKNIQYFGAGTRLSVL.

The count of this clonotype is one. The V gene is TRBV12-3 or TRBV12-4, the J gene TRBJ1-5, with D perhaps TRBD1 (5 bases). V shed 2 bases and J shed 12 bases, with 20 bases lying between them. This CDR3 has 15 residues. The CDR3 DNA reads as TGTGCCAGCAGTTTACCAGGGAGCCGGAATCAACTCCAGCATTTT. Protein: CASSLPGSRNQLQHF.

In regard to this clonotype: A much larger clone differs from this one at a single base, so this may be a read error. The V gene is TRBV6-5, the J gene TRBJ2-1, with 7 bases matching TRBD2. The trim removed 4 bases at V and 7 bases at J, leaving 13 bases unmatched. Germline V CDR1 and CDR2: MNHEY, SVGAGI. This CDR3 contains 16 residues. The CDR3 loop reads CASSSHWSSGLNEQFF. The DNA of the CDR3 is TGTGCCAGCAGTTCCCATTGGAGTAGCGGGCTGAATGAGCAGTTCTTC.

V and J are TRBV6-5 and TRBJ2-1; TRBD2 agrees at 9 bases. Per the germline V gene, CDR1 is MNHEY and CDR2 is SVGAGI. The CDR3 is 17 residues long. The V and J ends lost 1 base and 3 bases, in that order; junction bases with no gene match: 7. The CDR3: CASSYCLAGMCYNEQFF. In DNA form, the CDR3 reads TGTGCCAGCAGTTACTGTCTAGCGGGAATGTGCTACAATGAGCAGTTCTTC.